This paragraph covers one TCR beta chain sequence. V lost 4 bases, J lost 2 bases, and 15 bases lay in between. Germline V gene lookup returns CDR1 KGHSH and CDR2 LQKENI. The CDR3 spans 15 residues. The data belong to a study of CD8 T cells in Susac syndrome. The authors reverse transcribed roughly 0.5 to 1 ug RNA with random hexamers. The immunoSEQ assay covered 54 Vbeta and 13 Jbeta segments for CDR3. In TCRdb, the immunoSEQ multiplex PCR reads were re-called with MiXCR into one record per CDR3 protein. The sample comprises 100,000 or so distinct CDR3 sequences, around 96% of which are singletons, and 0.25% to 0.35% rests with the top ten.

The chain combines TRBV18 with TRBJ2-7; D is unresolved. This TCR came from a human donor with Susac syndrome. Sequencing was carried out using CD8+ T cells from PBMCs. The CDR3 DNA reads TGTGCCAGCTCACGGATCCGGGCCGTAACCTACGAGCAGTACTTC. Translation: CASSRIRAVTYEQYF.